This T cell receptor beta chain was obtained from a study of T cell responses to AZD1222 COVID-19 vaccine. Overall study results and limits: Once two AZD1222 doses were given, Spike-specific TCR breadth and depth went up. Spike regions recognized by vaccine-associated CD4 TCRs spanned the protein, led by 160-218 and 743-854.

V was cut by 0 bases and J by 5 bases, with 10 bases left in between. The CDR3 covers 15 residues. Germline V gene data show CDR1 as SGHDN and CDR2 as FVKESK. This table comes from immunoSEQ multiplex PCR, and its TCRdb copy is limited to in-frame clones, with some not included. Of 100,000 to 120,000 clones in the sample, 80% to 90% were seen once. This clone occurred once. The target antigen is unknown. This chain joins TRBV14 and TRBJ2-2; D not certain. The sequence was obtained from an adult who received the AZD1222 COVID-19 vaccine. The source material was peripheral blood, sampled 28 days after the second AZD1222 dose. DNA of the CDR3: TGTGCCAGCAGCCAAGATATAGGGATTACCGGGGAGCTGTTTTTT. This gives the protein CASSQDIGITGELFF.